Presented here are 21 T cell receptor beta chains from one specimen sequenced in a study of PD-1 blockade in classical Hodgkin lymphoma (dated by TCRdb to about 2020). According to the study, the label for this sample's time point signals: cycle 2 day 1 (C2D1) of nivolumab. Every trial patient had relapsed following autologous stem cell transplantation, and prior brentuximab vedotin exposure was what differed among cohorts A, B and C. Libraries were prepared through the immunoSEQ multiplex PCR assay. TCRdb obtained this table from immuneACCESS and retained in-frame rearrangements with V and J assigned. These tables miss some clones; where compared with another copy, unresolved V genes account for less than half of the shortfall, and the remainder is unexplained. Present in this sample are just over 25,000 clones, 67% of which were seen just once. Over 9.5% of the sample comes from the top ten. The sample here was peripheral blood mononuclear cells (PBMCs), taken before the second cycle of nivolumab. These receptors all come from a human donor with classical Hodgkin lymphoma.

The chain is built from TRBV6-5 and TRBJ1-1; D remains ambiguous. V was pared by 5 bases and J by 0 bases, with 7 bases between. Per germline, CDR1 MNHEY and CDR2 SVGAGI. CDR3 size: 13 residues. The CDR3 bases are TGTGCCAGCAGTCGGGCTTTGAACACTGAAGCTTTCTTT. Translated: CASSRALNTEAFF.

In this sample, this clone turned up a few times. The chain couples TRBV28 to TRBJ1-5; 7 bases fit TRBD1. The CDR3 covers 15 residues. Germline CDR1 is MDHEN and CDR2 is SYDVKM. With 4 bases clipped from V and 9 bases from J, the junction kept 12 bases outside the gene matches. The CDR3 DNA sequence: TGTGCCAGCAGTTCTGTATGGGACAGCTTTTCGCCCCAGCATTTT. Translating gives CASSSVWDSFSPQHF.

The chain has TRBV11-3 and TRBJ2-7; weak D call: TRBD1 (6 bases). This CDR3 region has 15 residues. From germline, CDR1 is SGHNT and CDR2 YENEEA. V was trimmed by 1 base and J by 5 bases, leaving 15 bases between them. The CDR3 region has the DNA TGTGCCAGCAGCTTAGGCAGGGGCCAGATTCACGAGCAGTACTTC. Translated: CASSLGRGQIHEQYF.

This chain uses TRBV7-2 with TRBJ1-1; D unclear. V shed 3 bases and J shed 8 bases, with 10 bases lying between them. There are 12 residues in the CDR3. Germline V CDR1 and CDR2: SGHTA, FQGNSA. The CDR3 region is CASSLGSQEAFF. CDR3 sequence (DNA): TGTGCCAGCAGCTTGGGCTCCCAGGAAGCTTTCTTT.

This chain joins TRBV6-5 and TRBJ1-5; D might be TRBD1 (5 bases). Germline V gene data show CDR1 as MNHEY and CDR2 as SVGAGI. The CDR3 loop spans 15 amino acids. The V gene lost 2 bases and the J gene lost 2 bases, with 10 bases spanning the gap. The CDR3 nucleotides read TGTGCCAGCAGTTACGCAGACAGTCGCAATCAGCCCCAGCATTTT. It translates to CASSYADSRNQPQHF.

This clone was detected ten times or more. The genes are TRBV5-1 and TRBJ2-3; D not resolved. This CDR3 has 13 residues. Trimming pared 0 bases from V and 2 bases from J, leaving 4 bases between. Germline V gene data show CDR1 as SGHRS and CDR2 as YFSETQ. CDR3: CASSLVLTDTQYF. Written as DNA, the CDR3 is TGCGCCAGCAGCTTGGTACTCACAGATACGCAGTATTTT.

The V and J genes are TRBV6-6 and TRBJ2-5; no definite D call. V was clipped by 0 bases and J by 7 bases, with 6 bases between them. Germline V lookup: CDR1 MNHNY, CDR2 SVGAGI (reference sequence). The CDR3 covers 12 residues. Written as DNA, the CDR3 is TGTGCCAGCAGTTACTCGACCGGGACCCAGTACTTC. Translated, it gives CASSYSTGTQYF.

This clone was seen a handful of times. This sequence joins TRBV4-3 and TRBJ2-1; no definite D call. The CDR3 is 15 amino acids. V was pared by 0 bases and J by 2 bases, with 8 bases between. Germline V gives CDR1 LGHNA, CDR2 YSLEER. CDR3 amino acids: CASSQEGGTYNEQFF. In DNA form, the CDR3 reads TGCGCCAGCAGCCAAGAGGGTGGGACCTACAATGAGCAGTTCTTC.

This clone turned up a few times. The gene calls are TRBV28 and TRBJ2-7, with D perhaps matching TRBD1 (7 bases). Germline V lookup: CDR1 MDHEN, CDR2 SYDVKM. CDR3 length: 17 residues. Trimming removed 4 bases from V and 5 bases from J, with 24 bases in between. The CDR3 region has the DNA TGTGCCAGCAGTTCCGCGGGGAGGAGACAGGGCCATAACGAGCAGTACTTC. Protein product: CASSSAGRRQGHNEQYF.

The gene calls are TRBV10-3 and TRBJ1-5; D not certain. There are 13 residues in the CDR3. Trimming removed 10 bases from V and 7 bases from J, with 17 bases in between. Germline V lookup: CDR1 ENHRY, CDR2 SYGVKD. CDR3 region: CATSPEGRQPQHF. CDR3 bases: TGTGCCACCTCCCCAGAGGGAAGACAGCCCCAGCATTTT.

The CDR3 sequence: CASSPGGTAGNTIYF. The CDR3, as DNA: TGTGCCAGCAGTCCCGGCGGGACAGCTGGAAACACCATATATTTT. The rearrangement uses TRBV6-5 and TRBJ1-3; 7 nucleotides align to TRBD1. Germline CDR1 is MNHEY and CDR2 is SVGAGI. The CDR3 is 15 residues long. The junction had 6 bases not matched to a gene; V was cut back by 5 bases and J by 2 bases.

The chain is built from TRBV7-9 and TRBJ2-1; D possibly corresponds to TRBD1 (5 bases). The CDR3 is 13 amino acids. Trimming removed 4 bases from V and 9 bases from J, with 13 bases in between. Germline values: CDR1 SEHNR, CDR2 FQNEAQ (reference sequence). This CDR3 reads CASSWGRDVEQFF. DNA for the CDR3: TGTGCCAGCAGCTGGGGCAGGGATGTTGAGCAGTTCTTC.

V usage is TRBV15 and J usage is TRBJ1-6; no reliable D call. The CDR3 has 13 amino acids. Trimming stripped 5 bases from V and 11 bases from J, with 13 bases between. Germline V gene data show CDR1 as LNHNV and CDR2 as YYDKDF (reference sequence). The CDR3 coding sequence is TGTGCCACCAGCGATGATCTTTTGACACCCCTCCACTTT. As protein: CATSDDLLTPLHF.

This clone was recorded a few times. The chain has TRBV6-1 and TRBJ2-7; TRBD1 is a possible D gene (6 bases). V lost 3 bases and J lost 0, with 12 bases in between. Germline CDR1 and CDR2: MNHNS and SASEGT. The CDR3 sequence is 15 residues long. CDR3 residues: CASSDTGTLSYEQYF. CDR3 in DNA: TGTGCCAGCAGTGATACCGGGACACTCTCCTACGAGCAGTACTTC.

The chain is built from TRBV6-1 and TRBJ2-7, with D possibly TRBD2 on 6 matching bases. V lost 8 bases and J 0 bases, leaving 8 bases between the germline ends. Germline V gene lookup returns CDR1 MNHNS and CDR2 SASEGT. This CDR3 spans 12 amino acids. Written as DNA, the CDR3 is TGTGCCAGCCGGGAGAGCTCCTACGAGCAGTACTTC. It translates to CASRESSYEQYF.

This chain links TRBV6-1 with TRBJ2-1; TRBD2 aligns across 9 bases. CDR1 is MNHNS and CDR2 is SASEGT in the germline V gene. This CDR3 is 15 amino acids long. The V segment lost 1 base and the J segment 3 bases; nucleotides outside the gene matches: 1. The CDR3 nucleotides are TGTGCCAGCAGTGAAGGGACTAGCGACTACAATGAGCAGTTCTTC. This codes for CASSEGTSDYNEQFF.

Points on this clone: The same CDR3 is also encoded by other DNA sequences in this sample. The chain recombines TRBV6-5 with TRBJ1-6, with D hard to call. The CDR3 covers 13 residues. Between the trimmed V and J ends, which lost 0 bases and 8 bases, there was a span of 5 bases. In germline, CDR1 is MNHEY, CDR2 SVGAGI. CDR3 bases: TGTGCCAGCAGTTACTCCCAAGATTCACCCCTCCACTTT. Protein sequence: CASSYSQDSPLHF.

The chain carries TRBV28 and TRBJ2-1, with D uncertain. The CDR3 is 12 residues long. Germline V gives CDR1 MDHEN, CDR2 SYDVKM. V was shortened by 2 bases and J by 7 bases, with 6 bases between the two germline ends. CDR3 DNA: TGTGCCAGCAGTTTAAGTAGAAATGAGCAGTTCTTC. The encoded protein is CASSLSRNEQFF.

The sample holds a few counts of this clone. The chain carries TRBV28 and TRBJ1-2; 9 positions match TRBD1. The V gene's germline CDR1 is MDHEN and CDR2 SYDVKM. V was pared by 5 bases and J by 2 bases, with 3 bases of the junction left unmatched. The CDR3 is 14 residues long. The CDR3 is CASSTGTGNYGYTF. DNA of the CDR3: TGTGCCAGCAGTACCGGGACAGGGAACTATGGCTACACCTTC.

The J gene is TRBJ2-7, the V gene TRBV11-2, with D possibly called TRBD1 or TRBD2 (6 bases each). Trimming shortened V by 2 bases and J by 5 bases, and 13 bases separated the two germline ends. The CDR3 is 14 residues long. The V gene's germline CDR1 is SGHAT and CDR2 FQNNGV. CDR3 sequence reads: CASSLSGARDEQYF. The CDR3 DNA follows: TGTGCCAGCAGCTTATCGGGGGCCCGGGACGAGCAGTACTTC. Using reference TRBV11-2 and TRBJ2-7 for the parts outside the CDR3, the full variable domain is EAGVAQSPRYKIIEKRQSVAFWCNPISGHATLYWYQQILGQGPKLLIQFQNNGVVDDSQLPKDRFSAERLKGVDSTLKIQPAKLEDSAVYLCASSLSGARDEQYFGPGTRLTVT.

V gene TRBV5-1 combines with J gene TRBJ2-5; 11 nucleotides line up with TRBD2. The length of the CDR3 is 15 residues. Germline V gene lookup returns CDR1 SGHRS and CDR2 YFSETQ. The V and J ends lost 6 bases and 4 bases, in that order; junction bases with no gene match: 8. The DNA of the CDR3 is TGCGCCAGCACCAACTTCGGACTAGCGGGAGAGACCCAGTACTTC. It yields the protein CASTNFGLAGETQYF.